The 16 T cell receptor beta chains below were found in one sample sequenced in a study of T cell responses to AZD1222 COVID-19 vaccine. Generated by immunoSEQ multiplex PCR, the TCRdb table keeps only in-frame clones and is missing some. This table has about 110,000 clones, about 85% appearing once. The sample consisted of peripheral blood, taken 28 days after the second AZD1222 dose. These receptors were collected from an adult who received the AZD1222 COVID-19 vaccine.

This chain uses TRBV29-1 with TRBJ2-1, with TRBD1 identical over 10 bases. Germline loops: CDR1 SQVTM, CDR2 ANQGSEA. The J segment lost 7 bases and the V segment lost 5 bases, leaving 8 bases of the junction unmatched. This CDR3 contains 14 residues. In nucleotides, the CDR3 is TGCAGCGTTAGCCGACAGGGGGCGCCTAATGAGCAGTTCTTC. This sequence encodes CSVSRQGAPNEQFF.

CDR3 in DNA: TGTGCCAGCAGCTTGGGCACCTACTCCTACGAGCAGTACTTC. It codes for CASSLGTYSYEQYF. The rearrangement joins TRBV5-6 to TRBJ2-7; D is ambiguous. This CDR3 contains 14 residues. The V and J ends lost 0 bases and 0 bases respectively, with 7 bases between them. Germline values: CDR1 SGHDT, CDR2 YYEEEE.

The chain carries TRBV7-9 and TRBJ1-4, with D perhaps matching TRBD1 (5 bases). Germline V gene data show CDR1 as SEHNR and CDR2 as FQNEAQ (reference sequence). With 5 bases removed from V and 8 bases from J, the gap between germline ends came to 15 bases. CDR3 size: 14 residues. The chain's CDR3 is CASSPFGTGEKLFF. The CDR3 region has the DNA TGTGCCAGCAGCCCCTTCGGGACCGGCGAAAAACTGTTTTTT.

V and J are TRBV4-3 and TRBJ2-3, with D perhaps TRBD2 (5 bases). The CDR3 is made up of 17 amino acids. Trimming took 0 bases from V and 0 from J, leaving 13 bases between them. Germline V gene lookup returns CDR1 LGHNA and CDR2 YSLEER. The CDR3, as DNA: TGCGCCAGCAGCCAAGATGGTCCGAGGGCAAGCACAGATACGCAGTATTTT. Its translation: CASSQDGPRASTDTQYF.

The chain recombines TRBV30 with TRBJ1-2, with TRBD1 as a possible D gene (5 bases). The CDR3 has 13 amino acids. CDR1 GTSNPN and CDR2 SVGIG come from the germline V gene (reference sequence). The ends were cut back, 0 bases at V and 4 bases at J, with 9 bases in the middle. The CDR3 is CAWSVGEGYGYTF. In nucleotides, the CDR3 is TGTGCCTGGAGTGTGGGGGAAGGCTATGGCTACACCTTC.

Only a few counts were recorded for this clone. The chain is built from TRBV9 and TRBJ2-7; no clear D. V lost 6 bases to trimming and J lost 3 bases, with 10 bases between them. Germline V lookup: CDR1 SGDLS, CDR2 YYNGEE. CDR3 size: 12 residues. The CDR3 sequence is CASTLTFYEQYF. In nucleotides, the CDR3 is TGTGCCAGCACCCTAACTTTCTACGAGCAGTACTTC.

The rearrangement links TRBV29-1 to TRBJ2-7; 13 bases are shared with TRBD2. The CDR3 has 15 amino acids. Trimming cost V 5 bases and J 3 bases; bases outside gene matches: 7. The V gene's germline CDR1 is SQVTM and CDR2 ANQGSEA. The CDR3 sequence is CSVKGLAGANYEQYF. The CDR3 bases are TGCAGCGTTAAAGGACTAGCGGGGGCCAACTACGAGCAGTACTTC.

The DNA for the CDR3 is TGTGCCAGCAGCTTATCAGGGATTAATGAGCAGTTCTTC. It encodes CASSLSGINEQFF. The rearrangement joins TRBV11-3 to TRBJ2-1, with a possible D match to TRBD1 (5 bases). The CDR3 runs 13 residues. The ends were cut back, 2 bases at V and 7 bases at J, with 9 bases in the middle. The germline V gene encodes CDR1 SGHNT and CDR2 YENEEA.

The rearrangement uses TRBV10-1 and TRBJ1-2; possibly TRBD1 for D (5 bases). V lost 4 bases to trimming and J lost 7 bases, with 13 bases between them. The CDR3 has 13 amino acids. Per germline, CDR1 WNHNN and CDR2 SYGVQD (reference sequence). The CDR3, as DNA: TGCGCCAGCAGTGGGACGACAGCGGGTGGCTACACCTTC. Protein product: CASSGTTAGGYTF.

The CDR3 nucleotides are TGTGCCAGCAGCGGACCGGGACAGCGGACCTACGAGCAGTACTTC. It yields the protein CASSGPGQRTYEQYF. The V call is TRBV7-9, the J call TRBJ2-7, with 7 bases identical to TRBD1. Germline assignment: CDR1 SEHNR and CDR2 FQNEAQ (reference sequence). The junction had 9 bases not matched to a gene; V was cut back by 5 bases and J by 2 bases. This CDR3 is built from 15 residues.

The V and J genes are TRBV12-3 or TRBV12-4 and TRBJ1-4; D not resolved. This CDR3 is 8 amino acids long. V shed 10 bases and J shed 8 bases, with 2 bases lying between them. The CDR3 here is CAIEKLFF. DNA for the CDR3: TGTGCCATCGAAAAACTGTTTTTT.

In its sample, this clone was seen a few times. This chain's CDR3 is CASSFGYGTAEPQHF. The CDR3 bases are TGTGCCAGCAGCTTCGGGTACGGGACAGCGGAACCCCAGCATTTT. The chain has TRBV5-6 and TRBJ1-5; 7 nucleotides match TRBD1. There are 15 residues in the CDR3. Germline assignment: CDR1 SGHDT and CDR2 YYEEEE. V gave up 2 bases and J gave up 10 bases; unmatched junction bases: 12.

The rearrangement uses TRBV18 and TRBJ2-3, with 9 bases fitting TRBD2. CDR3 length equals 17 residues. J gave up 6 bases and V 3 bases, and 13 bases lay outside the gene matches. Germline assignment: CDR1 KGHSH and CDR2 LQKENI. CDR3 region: CASSPLGRAGGQDTQYF. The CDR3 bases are TGTGCCAGCTCACCTCTTGGCCGAGCGGGGGGCCAGGATACGCAGTATTTT.

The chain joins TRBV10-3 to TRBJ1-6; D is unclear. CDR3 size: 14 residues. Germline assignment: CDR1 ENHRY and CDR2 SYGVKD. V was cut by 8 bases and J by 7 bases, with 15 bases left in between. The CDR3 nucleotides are TGTGCCATCTCGGAGGGTGGTGGGAATTCACCCCTCCACTTT. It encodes CAISEGGGNSPLHF.

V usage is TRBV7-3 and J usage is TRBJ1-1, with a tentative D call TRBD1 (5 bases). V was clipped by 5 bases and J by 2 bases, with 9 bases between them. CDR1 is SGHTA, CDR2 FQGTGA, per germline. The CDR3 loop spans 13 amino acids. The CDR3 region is CASSIQGNTEAFF. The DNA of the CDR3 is TGTGCCAGCAGCATTCAGGGTAACACTGAAGCTTTCTTT.

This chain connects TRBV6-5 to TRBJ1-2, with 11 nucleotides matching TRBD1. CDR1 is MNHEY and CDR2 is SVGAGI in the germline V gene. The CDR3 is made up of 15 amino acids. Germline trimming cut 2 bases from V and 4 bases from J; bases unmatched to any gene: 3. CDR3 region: CASSYRDRGSYGYTF. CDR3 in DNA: TGTGCCAGCAGTTACCGGGACAGGGGGAGCTATGGCTACACCTTC.